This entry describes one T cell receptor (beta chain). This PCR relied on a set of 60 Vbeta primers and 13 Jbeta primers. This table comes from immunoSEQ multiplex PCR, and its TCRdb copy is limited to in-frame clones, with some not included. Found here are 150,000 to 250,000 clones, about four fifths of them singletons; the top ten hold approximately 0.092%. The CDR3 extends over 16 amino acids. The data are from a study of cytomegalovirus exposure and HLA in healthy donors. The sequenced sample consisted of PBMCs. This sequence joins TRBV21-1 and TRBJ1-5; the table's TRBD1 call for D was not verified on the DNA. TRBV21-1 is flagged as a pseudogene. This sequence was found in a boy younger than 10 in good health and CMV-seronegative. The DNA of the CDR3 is TGTGCCAGCAGCGAAACCCACAGGGTGCTCGATCAGCCCCAGCATTTT. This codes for CASSETHRVLDQPQHF.